The 11 T cell receptor beta chains reported below all come from one sample, sequenced in a study of shared clonotypes between healthy human individuals. Repertoires were generated with immunoSEQ multiplex PCR, while TCRdb's copy carries only in-frame clones and drops some. There are roughly 410,000 clones in the sample; 95% to 97% occur only once, and 0.25% to 0.35% lies in the top ten. Specimen: memory CD8+ T cells sorted from blood. The subset was: CD45RO+ cells pooled with CCR7-negative TemRA cells. The receptor source for this set is a man aged 30 to 45 in good health.

This clone was recorded only once. This chain uses TRBV11-3 with TRBJ1-2; TRBD1 agrees at 7 bases. Germline V lookup: CDR1 SGHNT, CDR2 YENEEA. CDR3 length equals 15 residues. The trim removed 3 bases at V and 5 bases at J, leaving 9 bases unmatched. This CDR3 reads CASSFAGGMGYGYTF. The CDR3 nucleotides are TGTGCCAGCAGCTTCGCAGGGGGAATGGGGTATGGCTACACCTTC.

The chain carries TRBV6-5 and TRBJ2-5, with D perhaps matching TRBD2 (6 bases). The germline V and J ends were trimmed by 2 bases and 5 bases, with 15 bases remaining between them. The CDR3 contains 15 residues. Germline V gene sequence: CDR1 MNHEY, CDR2 SVGAGI. The CDR3 region has the DNA TGTGCCAGCAGTTACGTATCGGGAGCGCGTGAGACCCAGTACTTC. Amino acid sequence: CASSYVSGARETQYF.

The V and J genes are TRBV7-8 and TRBJ2-5; 8 positions match TRBD2. The CDR3 length is 14 residues. Germline loops: CDR1 SGHVS, CDR2 FQNEAQ. Trimming at V came to 8 bases and at J to 2 bases, leaving 7 bases not matched to a gene. This CDR3 reads CASGAGGHQETQYF. The CDR3 DNA follows: TGTGCCAGCGGGGCGGGAGGTCATCAAGAGACCCAGTACTTC.

The chain uses TRBV5-1 and TRBJ2-2, with a weak D call TRBD2 (6 bases). The CDR3 runs 16 residues. The V gene's germline CDR1 is SGHRS and CDR2 YFSETQ. Trimming took 0 bases from V and 4 from J, leaving 13 bases between them. CDR3 region: CASSLGMSGGTGELFF. For the CDR3, the DNA is TGCGCCAGCAGCTTGGGGATGTCCGGGGGCACCGGGGAGCTGTTTTTT.

V and J are TRBV4-1 and TRBJ2-1, with 7 bases that match TRBD2. The CDR3 length is 17 residues. Trimming at V came to 0 bases and at J to 1 base, leaving 6 bases not matched to a gene. Germline assignment: CDR1 MGHRA and CDR2 YSYEKL. CDR3 protein: CASSQDWGGRSYNEQFF. The CDR3 DNA reads TGCGCCAGCAGCCAAGACTGGGGGGGAAGGTCCTACAATGAGCAGTTCTTC.

This clone was observed a single time. The genes are TRBV4-2 and TRBJ2-7; the D call may be TRBD1 or TRBD2 (5 bases each). The length of the CDR3 is 14 residues. The ends were cut back, 0 bases at V and 7 bases at J, with 13 bases in the middle. CDR1 and CDR2 from the germline V gene are LGHNA and YNFKEQ. CDR3 protein: CASSQDTGAGEQYF. As DNA, the CDR3 is TGTGCCAGCAGCCAAGATACCGGGGCCGGGGAGCAGTACTTC.

The gene calls are TRBV11-2 and TRBJ2-1; 7 bases fit TRBD2. This CDR3 contains 15 residues. Germline loops: CDR1 SGHAT, CDR2 FQNNGV. The J segment lost 3 bases and the V segment lost 1 base, leaving 3 bases of the junction unmatched. This CDR3 reads CASSLAGGIYNEQFF. As DNA, the CDR3 is TGTGCCAGCAGCTTAGCGGGAGGAATCTACAATGAGCAGTTCTTC. The full variable domain, with the rest looked up from reference TRBV11-2 and TRBJ2-1, is EAGVAQSPRYKIIEKRQSVAFWCNPISGHATLYWYQQILGQGPKLLIQFQNNGVVDDSQLPKDRFSAERLKGVDSTLKIQPAKLEDSAVYLCASSLAGGIYNEQFFGPGTRLTVL.

CDR3 sequence (DNA): TGTGCCAGCAGTGAAGACACCAGGGGAACCGGGGAGCTGTTTTTT. Encoded protein: CASSEDTRGTGELFF. The chain combines TRBV6-1 with TRBJ2-2; tentative D call: TRBD1 (6 bases). CDR1 MNHNS and CDR2 SASEGT come from the germline V gene. V dropped 1 base and J dropped 5 bases, with 11 bases sitting between them. The length of the CDR3 is 15 residues.

The gene calls are TRBV19 and TRBJ2-3; the D is unclear. Germline assignment: CDR1 LNHDA and CDR2 SQIVND (reference sequence). V lost 3 bases and J 3 bases, leaving 4 bases between the germline ends. CDR3 length: 12 residues. The DNA for the CDR3 is TGTGCCAGTAGTATTAAAACAGATACGCAGTATTTT. This gives the protein CASSIKTDTQYF.

Written as DNA, the CDR3 is TGCGCCAGCAGCCGGGACGTGGGGGATACGCAGTATTTT. Its protein is CASSRDVGDTQYF. The genes are TRBV5-1 and TRBJ2-3; perhaps D is TRBD1 or TRBD2 (5 bases each). Germline V gene lookup returns CDR1 SGHRS and CDR2 YFSETQ. Trimming removed 4 bases from V and 6 bases from J, with 12 bases in between. The CDR3 extends over 13 amino acids.

V usage is TRBV2 and J usage is TRBJ1-5, with 8 bases lining up with TRBD1. From germline, CDR1 is SNHLY and CDR2 FYNNEI. This CDR3 spans 15 amino acids. V lost 6 bases to trimming and J lost 1 base; unmatched junction nucleotides: 5. The CDR3 protein is CASREGQVSNQPQHF. DNA of the CDR3: TGTGCCAGCAGAGAGGGACAGGTCAGCAATCAGCCCCAGCATTTT.